This T cell receptor (beta chain) stems from a study of T-cell reconstitution after alpha-beta-depleted transplantation in children. Preparation of the TCRbeta library used unique molecular identifiers. In TCRdb, the PCR reads were re-called with MiXCR into one record per CDR3 protein. The sample lists around 490,000 distinct CDR3 sequences, about an eighth occurring once. Material: PBMCs, mostly from graft donor cells, obtained 180 days after TCRalphabeta/CD19-depleted stem cell transplant. This sequence originates from a female patient aged 2 to 10 who had a stem cell transplant for aplastic anemia, so the T cells may come from the graft donor.

The chain's CDR3 is CASSLEFGGGETQYF. CDR3 in DNA: TGTGCCAGCAGCCTCGAGTTCGGGGGCGGGGAGACCCAGTACTTC. This rearrangement joins TRBV7-2 to TRBJ2-5; TRBD1 or TRBD2 may be the D gene (6 bases each). CDR1 is SGHTA, CDR2 FQGNSA, per germline. This CDR3 contains 15 residues. The V and J ends lost 5 bases and 5 bases respectively, with 18 bases between them. The full variable domain, its missing parts supplied by reference TRBV7-2 and TRBJ2-5, is GAGVSQSPSNKVTEKGKDVELRCDPISGHTALYWYRQSLGQGLEFLIYFQGNSAPDKSGLPSDRFSAERTGGSVSTLTIQRTQQEDSAVYLCASSLEFGGGETQYFGPGTRLLVL.